These 5 T cell receptor beta chains were all obtained from the same sample, sequenced in a study of OX40 agonist ivuxolimab in advanced cancers. The method was immunoSEQ multiplex PCR; TCRdb's version includes in-frame clones alone and lacks a portion of them. The top ten hold around 5.9% of the sample, which has 100,000 or so clones, 80% to 90% seen once. This specimen consisted of CD4+ or CD8+ T cells sorted from blood, obtained in a trial of the OX40 agonist ivuxolimab. Every receptor here comes from an adult with an advanced solid tumor such as melanoma, head and neck, liver or kidney cancer.

The chain carries TRBV2 and TRBJ1-1; 11 positions agree with TRBD1. CDR1 is SNHLY, CDR2 FYNNEI, per germline. V was clipped by 2 bases and J by 7 bases; unmatched bases: 6. The CDR3 is 15 amino acids. In nucleotides, the CDR3 is TGTGCCAGCAGTGAATCGCGGACAGGGGGCTATGAAGCTTTCTTT. Residues: CASSESRTGGYEAFF.

V usage is TRBV7-9 and J usage is TRBJ2-2; D may be TRBD2 (5 bases). Trimming pared 2 bases from V and 7 bases from J, leaving 8 bases between. The CDR3 is 13 residues long. Germline V gene lookup returns CDR1 SEHNR and CDR2 FQNEAQ (reference sequence). The DNA for the CDR3 is TGTGCCAGCAGCTTACGGGAAGTCGGGGAGCTGTTTTTT. Its protein product is CASSLREVGELFF.

This clone is a singleton in its sample. The rearrangement uses TRBV2 and TRBJ2-2; D is unresolved. The V and J ends lost 7 bases and 4 bases respectively, with 10 bases between them. Germline V gene sequence: CDR1 SNHLY, CDR2 FYNNEI. This CDR3 has 13 amino acids. The CDR3 region is CASIGQSTGELFF. The CDR3 nucleotides are TGTGCCAGCATAGGTCAGAGCACCGGGGAGCTGTTTTTT.

This clone was observed a handful of times. The V call is TRBV11-2, the J call TRBJ2-1; D possibly corresponds to TRBD2 (5 bases). V was trimmed by 1 base and J by 5 bases, leaving 9 bases between them. CDR1 and CDR2 from the germline V gene are SGHAT and FQNNGV. CDR3 length: 14 residues. CDR3 nucleotide sequence: TGTGCCAGCAGCTTAGTGGCGGGCCACAATGAGCAGTTCTTC. This sequence encodes CASSLVAGHNEQFF.

This chain joins TRBV5-1 and TRBJ2-5; D ambiguous. The CDR3 runs to 13 residues. With 0 bases removed from V and 2 bases from J, the gap between germline ends came to 5 bases. CDR1 and CDR2 (germline): SGHRS, YFSETQ. CDR3 protein: CASSLDLQETQYF. The CDR3 DNA sequence: TGCGCCAGCAGCTTGGACCTGCAAGAGACCCAGTACTTC.